This entry features one T cell receptor beta chain sequence. The antigen remains unidentified. V gave up 0 bases and J gave up 9 bases; unmatched junction bases: 9. This CDR3 is 14 amino acids long. Germline CDR1 and CDR2: SGDLS and YYNGEE. The sample comes from a study of cytomegalovirus exposure and HLA in healthy donors. General study points: Listed as cytomegalovirus-associated were around 160 TCR beta chains.

The method was immunoSEQ multiplex PCR; TCRdb's version includes in-frame clones alone and lacks a portion of them. This sample has roughly 220,000 clones, with 85% to 95% found just once. The donors were part of the validation cohort, which consisted of under 150 subjects and was separate from the first cohort of 666 subjects. The specimen sequenced was PBMCs. The V call is TRBV9, the J call TRBJ2-7; 7 bases align to TRBD2. The source of this sequence is a woman aged 18-29 years in good health and CMV-seronegative. The CDR3 is CASSVVASGPRQYF. In DNA, the CDR3 is TGTGCCAGCAGCGTAGTGGCTAGCGGCCCCAGGCAGTACTTC.